Included here is one TCR beta chain sequence, with context. The sample originates from a study of PD-L1 blockade in urothelial cancer. Across the whole study: Males with bladder-origin urothelial cancer made up twenty-five of 29 patients. Counts from blood samples showed a median of roughly 150,000 T cells.

This CDR3 is 16 amino acids long. CDR1 is SGHVS, CDR2 FQNEAQ, per germline. The J segment lost 7 bases and the V segment lost 0 bases, leaving 5 bases of the junction unmatched. Some clones are missing from TCRdb's copy, which holds only in-frame ones; the method was immunoSEQ multiplex PCR. Altogether 50,000 to 55,000 clones are present, 85% to 90% being singletons, with the ten largest covering roughly 22%. Noted time point: pretreatment peripheral blood. Locally advanced or metastatic urothelial carcinoma was present in patients. Pretreatment sampling and on-treatment sampling together yielded between 1 and 8 samples for each patient.

The clonotype originates from a man aged 55 to 69 with urothelial cancer. The gene calls are TRBV7-8 and TRBJ1-3, with 11 bases lining up with TRBD1. The sample was PBMCs, taken around atezolizumab (anti-PD-L1) treatment. The CDR3 region has the DNA TGTGCCAGCAGCTTAGCCGGACAGGGGGCTAAGAACACCATATATTTT. It translates to CASSLAGQGAKNTIYF. The full variable domain, its missing parts supplied by reference TRBV7-8 and TRBJ1-3, is GAGVSQSPRYKVAKRGQDVALRCDPISGHVSLFWYQQALGQGPEFLTYFQNEAQLDKSGLPSDRFFAERPEGSVSTLKIQRTQQEDSAVYLCASSLAGQGAKNTIYFGEGSWLTVV.